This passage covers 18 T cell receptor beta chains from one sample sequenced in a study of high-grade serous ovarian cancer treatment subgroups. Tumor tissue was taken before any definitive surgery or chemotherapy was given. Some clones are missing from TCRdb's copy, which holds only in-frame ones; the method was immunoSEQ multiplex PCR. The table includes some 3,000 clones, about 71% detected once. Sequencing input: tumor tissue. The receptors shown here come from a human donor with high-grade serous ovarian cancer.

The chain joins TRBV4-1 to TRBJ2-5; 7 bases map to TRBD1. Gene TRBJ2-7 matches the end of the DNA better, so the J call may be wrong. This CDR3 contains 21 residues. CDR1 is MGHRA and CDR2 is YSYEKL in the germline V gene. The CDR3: CASSQESRDRDKLKPSYEQYF. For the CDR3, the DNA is TGCGCCAGCAGCCAAGAAAGCCGGGACAGAGATAAACTCAAGCCCTCCTACGAGCAGTACTTC.

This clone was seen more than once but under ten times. In nucleotides, the CDR3 is TGTGCCAGCAGTTCCCTCCTGAGCTCCTACGAGCAGTACTTC. Translated: CASSSLLSSYEQYF. The V gene is TRBV27, the J gene TRBJ2-7; D call uncertain. Per the germline V gene, CDR1 is MNHEY and CDR2 is SMNVEV (reference sequence). V was trimmed by 4 bases and J by 0 bases, leaving 10 bases between them. This CDR3 has 14 residues.

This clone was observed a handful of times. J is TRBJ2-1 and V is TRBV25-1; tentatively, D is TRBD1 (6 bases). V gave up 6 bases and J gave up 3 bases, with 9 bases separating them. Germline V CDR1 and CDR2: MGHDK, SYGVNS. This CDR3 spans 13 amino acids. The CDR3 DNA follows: TGTGCCAGCAGAACAGGGCTCTACAATGAGCAGTTCTTC. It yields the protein CASRTGLYNEQFF. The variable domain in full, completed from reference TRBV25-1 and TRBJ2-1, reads EADIYQTPRYLVIGTGKKITLECSQTMGHDKMYWYQQDPGMELHLIHYSYGVNSTEKGDLSSESTVSRIRTEHFPLTLESARPSHTSQYLCASRTGLYNEQFFGPGTRLTVL.

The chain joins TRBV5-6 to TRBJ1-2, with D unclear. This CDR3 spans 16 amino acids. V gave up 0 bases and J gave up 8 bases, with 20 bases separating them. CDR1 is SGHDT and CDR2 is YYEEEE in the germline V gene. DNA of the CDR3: TGTGCCAGCAGCTTGGCCCTGACCAGGTCCTCCGGGGGCTACACCTTC. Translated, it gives CASSLALTRSSGGYTF.

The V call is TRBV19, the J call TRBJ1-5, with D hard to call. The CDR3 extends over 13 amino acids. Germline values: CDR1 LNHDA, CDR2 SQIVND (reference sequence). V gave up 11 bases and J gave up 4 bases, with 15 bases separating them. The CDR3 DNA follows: TGTGCCTCCTCCCGGGCCCGAAATCAGCCCCAGCATTTT. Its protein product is CASSRARNQPQHF.

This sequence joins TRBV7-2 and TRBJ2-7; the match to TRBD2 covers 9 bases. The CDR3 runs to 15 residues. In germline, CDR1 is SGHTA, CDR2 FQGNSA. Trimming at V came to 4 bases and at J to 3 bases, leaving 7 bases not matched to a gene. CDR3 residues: CASSSGAGGNYEQYF. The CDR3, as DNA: TGTGCCAGCAGCTCAGGGGCGGGGGGGAACTACGAGCAGTACTTC.

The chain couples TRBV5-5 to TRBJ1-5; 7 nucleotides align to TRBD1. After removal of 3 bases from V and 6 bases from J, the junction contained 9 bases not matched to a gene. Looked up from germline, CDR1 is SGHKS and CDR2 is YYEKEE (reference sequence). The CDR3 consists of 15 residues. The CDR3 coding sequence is TGTGCCAGCAGCTATTCGGGGACAGTGGTTCAGCCCCAGCATTTT. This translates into CASSYSGTVVQPQHF.

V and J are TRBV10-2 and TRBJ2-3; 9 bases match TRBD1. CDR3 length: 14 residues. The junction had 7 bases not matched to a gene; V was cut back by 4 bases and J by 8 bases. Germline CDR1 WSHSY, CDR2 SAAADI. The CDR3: CASSAWGQGGTQYF. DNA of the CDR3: TGCGCCAGCAGTGCTTGGGGACAGGGAGGTACGCAGTATTTT.

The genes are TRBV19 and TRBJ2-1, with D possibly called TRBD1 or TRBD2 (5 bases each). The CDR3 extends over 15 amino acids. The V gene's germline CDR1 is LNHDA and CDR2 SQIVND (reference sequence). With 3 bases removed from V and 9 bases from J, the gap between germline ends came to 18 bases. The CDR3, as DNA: TGTGCCAGTAGTATTCGAGGGGCTGGGGGACCTGAGCAGTTCTTC. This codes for CASSIRGAGGPEQFF.

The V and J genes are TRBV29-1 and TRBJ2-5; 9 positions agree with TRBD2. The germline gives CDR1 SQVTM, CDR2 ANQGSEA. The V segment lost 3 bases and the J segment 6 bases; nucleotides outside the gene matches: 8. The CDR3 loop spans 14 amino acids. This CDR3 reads CSVDGGGAGKTQYF. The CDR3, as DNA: TGCAGCGTTGATGGCGGGGGGGCCGGGAAGACCCAGTACTTC.

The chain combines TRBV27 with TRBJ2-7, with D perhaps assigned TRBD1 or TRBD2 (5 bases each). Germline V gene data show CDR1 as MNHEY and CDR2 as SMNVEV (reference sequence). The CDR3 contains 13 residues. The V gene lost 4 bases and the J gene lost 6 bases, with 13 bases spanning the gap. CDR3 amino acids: CASSSNRGLEQYF. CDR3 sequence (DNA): TGTGCCAGCAGTTCAAATCGGGGCCTCGAGCAGTACTTC.

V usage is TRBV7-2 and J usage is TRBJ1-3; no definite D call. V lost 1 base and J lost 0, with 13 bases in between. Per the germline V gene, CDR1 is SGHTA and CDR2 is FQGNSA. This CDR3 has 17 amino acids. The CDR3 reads CASSLVPPGISGNTIYF. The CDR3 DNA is TGTGCCAGCAGCTTAGTACCGCCGGGTATCTCTGGAAACACCATATATTTT.

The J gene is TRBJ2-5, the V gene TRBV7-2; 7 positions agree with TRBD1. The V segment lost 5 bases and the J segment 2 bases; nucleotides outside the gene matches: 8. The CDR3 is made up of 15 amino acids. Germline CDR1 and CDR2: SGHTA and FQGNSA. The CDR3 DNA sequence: TGTGCCAGCAGCATCGGGACAGCGCTACAAGAGACCCAGTACTTC. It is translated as CASSIGTALQETQYF.

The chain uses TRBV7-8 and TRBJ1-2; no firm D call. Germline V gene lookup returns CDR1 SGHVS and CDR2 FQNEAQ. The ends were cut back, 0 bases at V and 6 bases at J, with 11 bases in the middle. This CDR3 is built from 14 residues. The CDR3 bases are TGTGCCAGCAGCTTAGCGCTGACGAGTGATGGCTACACCTTC. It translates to CASSLALTSDGYTF.

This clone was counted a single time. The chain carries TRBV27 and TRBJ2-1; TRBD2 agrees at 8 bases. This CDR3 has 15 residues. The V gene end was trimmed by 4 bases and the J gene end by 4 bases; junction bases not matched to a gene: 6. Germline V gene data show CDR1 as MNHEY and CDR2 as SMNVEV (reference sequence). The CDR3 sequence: CASSSKRGSYNEQFF. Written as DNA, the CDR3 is TGTGCCAGCAGTTCTAAGCGGGGGTCGTACAATGAGCAGTTCTTC.

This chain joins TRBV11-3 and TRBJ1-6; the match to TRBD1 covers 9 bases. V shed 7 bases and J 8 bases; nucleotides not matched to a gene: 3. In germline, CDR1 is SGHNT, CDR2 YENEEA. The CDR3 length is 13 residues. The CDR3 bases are TGTGCCAGCAATCGGGACAGGGATTCACCCCTCCACTTT. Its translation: CASNRDRDSPLHF.

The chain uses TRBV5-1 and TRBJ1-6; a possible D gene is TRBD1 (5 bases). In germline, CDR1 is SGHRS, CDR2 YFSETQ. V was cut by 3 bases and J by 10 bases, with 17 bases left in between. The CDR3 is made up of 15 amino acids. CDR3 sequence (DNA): TGCGCCAGCAGCTCCGATAGGAACAGGAGATCACCCCTCCACTTT. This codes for CASSSDRNRRSPLHF.

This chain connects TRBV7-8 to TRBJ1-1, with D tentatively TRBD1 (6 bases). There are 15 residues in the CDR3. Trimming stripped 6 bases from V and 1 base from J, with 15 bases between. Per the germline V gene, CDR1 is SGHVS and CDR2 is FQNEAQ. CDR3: CASRKQGAANTEAFF. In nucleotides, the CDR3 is TGTGCCAGCAGAAAACAGGGAGCGGCGAACACTGAAGCTTTCTTT.